This entry concerns a single TCR beta chain. Its cognate antigen is unknown. Germline CDR1 and CDR2: LNHDA and SQIVND (reference sequence). V lost 7 bases and J lost 1, with 7 bases in between. The length of the CDR3 is 12 residues. The sample comes from a study of cytomegalovirus exposure and HLA in healthy donors. Study-level findings and limits: An Asian-associated ancestry cluster reportedly showed fewer N-insertions than the roughly 670-donor mean in a later analysis.

Primers for the PCR totalled 60 Vbeta and 13 Jbeta. Using immunoSEQ multiplex PCR, the repertoire was profiled, and TCRdb retains in-frame clones only, with some absent. The data show 90,000 to 130,000 clones, with roughly four fifths seen just once and 22% held by the top ten. Sequenced input: PBMCs. This chain connects TRBV19 to TRBJ1-1, with no clear D. This TCR was sampled from a young man in good health and CMV-seropositive. CDR3 region: CASILRNTEAFF. The DNA of the CDR3 is TGTGCCAGTATACTCCGGAACACTGAAGCTTTCTTT.